This TCR beta chain emerged from a study of blood T cell repertoires in COVID-19. Turning to the study itself: Italy, Spain and the United States were the sources of the convalescent and acute COVID-19 samples. In each case, the material was cDNA or gDNA derived from T cells, B-cell-depleted T cells, or PBMCs.

This clone showed up just a few times. The data were produced by immunoSEQ multiplex PCR, yet TCRdb's version contains in-frame clones alone and is incomplete. The sample gives about 250,000 clones, around 86% of which show up once; about 16% is in the top ten. Clinical history as reported by participants underpinned cohort assignment. Cohort 3 recovery required two negative PCRs, clearance, or symptom resolution. Trimming removed 5 bases from V and 3 bases from J; junction bases left unmatched: 8. The CDR3 length is 15 residues. Germline loops: CDR1 LGHNA, CDR2 YNFKEQ. V is TRBV4-2 and J is TRBJ1-2; 8 bases map to TRBD1. Sequenced input: PBMCs or T cells enriched from blood (not recorded which). The TCR comes from a man aged 18 to 29 who had recovered from COVID-19. The CDR3 here is CASSVQATGDYGYTF. CDR3 nucleotides: TGTGCCAGCAGCGTTCAGGCGACAGGGGACTATGGCTACACCTTC.